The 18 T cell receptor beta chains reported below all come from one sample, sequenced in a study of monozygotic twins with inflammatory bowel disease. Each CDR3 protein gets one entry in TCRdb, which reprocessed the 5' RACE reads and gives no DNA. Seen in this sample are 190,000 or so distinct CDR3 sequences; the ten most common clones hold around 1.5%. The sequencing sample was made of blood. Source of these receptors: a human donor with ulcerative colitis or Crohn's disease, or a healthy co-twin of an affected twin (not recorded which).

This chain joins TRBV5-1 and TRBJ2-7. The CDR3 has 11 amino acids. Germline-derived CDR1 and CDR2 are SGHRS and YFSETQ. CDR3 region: CASSDQGEQYF.

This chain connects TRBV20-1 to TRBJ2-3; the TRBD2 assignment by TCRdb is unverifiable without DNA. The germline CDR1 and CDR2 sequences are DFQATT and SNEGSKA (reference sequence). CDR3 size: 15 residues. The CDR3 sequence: CSARMAGGLTDTQYF.

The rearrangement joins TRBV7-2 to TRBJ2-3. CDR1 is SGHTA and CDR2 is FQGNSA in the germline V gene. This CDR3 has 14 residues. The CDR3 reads CASSSDPSTDTQYF.

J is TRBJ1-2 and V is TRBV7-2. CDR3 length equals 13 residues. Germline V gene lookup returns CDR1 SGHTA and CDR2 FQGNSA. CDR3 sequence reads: CASSLAAANGYTF.

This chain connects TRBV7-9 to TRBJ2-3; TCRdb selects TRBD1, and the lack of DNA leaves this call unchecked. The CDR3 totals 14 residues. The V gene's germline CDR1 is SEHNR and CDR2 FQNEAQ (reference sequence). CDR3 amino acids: CASSLLGGADTQYF.

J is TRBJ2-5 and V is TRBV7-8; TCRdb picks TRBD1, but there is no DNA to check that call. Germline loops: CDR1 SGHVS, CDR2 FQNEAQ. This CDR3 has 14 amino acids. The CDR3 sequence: CASSLNKGQETQYF. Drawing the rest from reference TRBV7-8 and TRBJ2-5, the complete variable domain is GAGVSQSPRYKVAKRGQDVALRCDPISGHVSLFWYQQALGQGPEFLTYFQNEAQLDKSGLPSDRFFAERPEGSVSTLKIQRTQQEDSAVYLCASSLNKGQETQYFGPGTRLLVL.

CDR3: CASSQDYPGFQETQYF. This chain connects TRBV4-1 to TRBJ2-5. Germline V gene sequence: CDR1 MGHRA, CDR2 YSYEKL. This CDR3 region has 16 residues.

CDR3 sequence: CASSFTPYEQYF. This chain connects TRBV5-6 to TRBJ2-7. The CDR3 runs 12 residues. The germline CDR1 and CDR2 sequences are SGHDT and YYEEEE.

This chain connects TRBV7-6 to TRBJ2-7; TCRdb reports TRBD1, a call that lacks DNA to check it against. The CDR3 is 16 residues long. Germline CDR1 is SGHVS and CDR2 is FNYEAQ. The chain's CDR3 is CASSLGMGGTSYEQYF.

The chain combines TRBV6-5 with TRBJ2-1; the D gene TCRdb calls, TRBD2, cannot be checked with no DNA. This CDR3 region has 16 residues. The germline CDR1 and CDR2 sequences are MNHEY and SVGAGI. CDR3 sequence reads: CASSYSRTSGGGEQFF.

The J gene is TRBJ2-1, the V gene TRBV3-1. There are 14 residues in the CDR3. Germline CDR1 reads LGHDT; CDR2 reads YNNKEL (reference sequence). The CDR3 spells CASSFRIPYNEQFF.

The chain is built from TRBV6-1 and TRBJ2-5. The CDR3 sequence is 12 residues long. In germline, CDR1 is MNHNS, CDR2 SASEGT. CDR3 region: CASSEALKTQYF.

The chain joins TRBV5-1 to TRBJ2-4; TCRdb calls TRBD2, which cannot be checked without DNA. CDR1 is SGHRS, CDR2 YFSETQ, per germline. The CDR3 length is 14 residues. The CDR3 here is CASTSGPIGNIQYF.

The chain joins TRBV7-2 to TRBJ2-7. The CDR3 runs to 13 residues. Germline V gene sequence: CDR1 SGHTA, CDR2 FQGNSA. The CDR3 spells CASSLTPTYEQYF.

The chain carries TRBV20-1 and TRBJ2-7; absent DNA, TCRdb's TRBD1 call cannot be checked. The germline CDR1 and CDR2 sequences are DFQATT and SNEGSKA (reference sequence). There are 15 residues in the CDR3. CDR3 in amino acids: CSASVQGAAAYEQYF.

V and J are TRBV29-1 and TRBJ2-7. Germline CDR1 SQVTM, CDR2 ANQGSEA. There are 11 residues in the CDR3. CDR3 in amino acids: CSVDLHHEQYF.

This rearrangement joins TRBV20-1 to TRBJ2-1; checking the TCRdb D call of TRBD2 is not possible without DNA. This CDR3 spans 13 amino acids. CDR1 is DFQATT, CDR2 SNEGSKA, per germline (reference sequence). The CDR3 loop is CSAISGGIHEQFF.

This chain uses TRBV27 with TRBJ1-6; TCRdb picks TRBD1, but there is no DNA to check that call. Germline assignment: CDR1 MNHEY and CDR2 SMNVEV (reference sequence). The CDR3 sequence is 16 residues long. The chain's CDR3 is CASSRIGTQPNSPLHF.